Detailed here is one TCR beta chain. At one of its ends the junction is not consistent with the germline gene, which may arise from a read error. This specimen belongs to a study of T cells after yellow fever vaccination (dated by TCRdb to between 2018 and 2021). Regarding the complete study: The SMART-Seq v4 Ultra Low Input RNA kit was used to prepare libraries from fractions with low cell numbers. Blood was collected at multiple timepoints before and after primary and secondary immunization, and bulk PBMC replicates and cell subsets were isolated. To follow T-cell clones before and after primary and booster YFV17D yellow fever vaccination, bulk TCR alpha and beta repertoires were sequenced over time. Two healthy male donors made up the cohort, one aged 18 to 29 years and the other aged 30 to 40 years. The investigation overall reported the following: A small fraction of clonotypes appeared in both the CD4 and CD8 compartments, likely as a result of convergent recombination. Because the study included only a couple of donors, the extent to which the findings can be generalized is limited. Computational filtering was required because FACS-sorted repertoires could contain abundant contaminating clonotypes from the bulk population. The secondary T-cell response was found to be weaker but faster than the primary response, with a peak reached on day 5 rather than on day 15. After the booster, most clones that had expanded after primary vaccination were detected again (around 96% of CD4 and under 90% of CD8), suggesting broad maintenance of memory.

Its CDR3 holds 13 amino acids, cysteine through phenylalanine. CDR3 DNA only is kept here, 39 bases in frame from base 1. CDR1 and CDR2 were assigned from the germline V gene as MGHRA and YSYEKL. TCR cDNA was synthesized by 5'RACE template switching, through which a universal primer site and unique molecular identifiers were introduced. Priming for cDNA synthesis came from both the TCR alpha and TCR beta constant segments. Two PCR steps were used to amplify libraries, with sample barcodes and sequencing adapters being added in the second step. Sequencing of the libraries was done on either Illumina HiSeq 2500 (2x100 bp) or NovaSeq (2x150 bp). On the study's bioinformatics: Reads were demultiplexed and collapsed into UMI consensus sequences with MIGEC, and V(D)J alignment was performed with MiXCR. Vaccine-responding clonotypes were defined with edgeR using replicate PBMC samples, requiring FDR below 0.01 and a log2 fold change above 5 up to day 15. CD4 or CD8 identity was assigned to each bulk clonotype according to whether the clonotype was present at higher abundance in the sequenced CD4 repertoire or the sequenced CD8 repertoire. NS4B-specific clonotypes were defined as those at least 10-fold enriched in dextramer-positive over dextramer-negative fractions; CD4-biased clonotypes were excluded. TCRdb applied fastp at Q25 and MiXCR to the public reads, then kept only in-frame beta chains. Each entry is one CDR3 protein sequence, shown with its most common DNA and genes. The V and J calls follow TCRdb's processing rather than the paper's. Within this sample are some 80,000 distinct CDR3 sequences, with 13% of them counted one time only. Of the sample, approximately 25% is held by the ten largest clones.

The meaning of the sample's treatment or condition label: live attenuated yellow fever vaccine strain. PBMCs were isolated from peripheral blood using a standard Ficoll-Paque protocol. With anti-CD3 and anti-CD8 staining plus a dextramer loaded with the yellow fever NS4B epitope peptide, the researchers sorted epitope-specific CD8 T cells. TriZol was used to extract RNA from bulk PBMCs, from CD4 and CD8 fractions, and from dextramer-positive and dextramer-negative fractions. Sequencing used CD8+ T cells not binding an NS4B(214-222) dextramer, sorted from PBMCs, obtained approximately 22 days after the first yellow fever vaccination. Interpreted using the paper, the cell subset or site label stands for: NS4B epitope dextramer-negative CD8 T cells. The sequence derives from a man aged 18 to 29 who received the YFV17D yellow fever vaccine. This sequence uses TRBV4-1 and TRBJ1-5; the D gene remains uncertain. The encoded CDR3 is CASSQRLGQPKHF. The DNA is as follows: TGCGCCAGCAGCCAACGATTGGGTCAGCCCAAGCATTTT.